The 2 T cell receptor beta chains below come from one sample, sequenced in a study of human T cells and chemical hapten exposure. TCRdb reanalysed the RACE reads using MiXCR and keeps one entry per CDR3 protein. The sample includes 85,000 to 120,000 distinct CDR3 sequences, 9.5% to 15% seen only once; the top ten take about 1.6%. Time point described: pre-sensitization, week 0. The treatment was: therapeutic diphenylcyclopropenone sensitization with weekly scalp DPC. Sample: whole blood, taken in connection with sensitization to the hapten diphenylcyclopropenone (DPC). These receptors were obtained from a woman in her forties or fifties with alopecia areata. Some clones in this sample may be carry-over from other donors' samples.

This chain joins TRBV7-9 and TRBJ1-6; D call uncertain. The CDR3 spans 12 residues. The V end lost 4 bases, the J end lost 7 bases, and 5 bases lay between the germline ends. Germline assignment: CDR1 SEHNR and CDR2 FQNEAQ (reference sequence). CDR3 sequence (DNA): TGTGCCAGCAGCTCGGGGAATTCACCCCTCCACTTT. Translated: CASSSGNSPLHF.

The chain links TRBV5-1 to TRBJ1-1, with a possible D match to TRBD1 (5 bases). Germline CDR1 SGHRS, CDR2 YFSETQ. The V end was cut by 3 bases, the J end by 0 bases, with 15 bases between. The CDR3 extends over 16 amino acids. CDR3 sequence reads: CASSSSTGTVNTEAFF. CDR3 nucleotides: TGCGCCAGCAGCTCCTCGACCGGGACGGTGAACACTGAAGCTTTCTTT.